The 32 T cell receptor beta chains in this list originate from one sample, sequenced in a study of blood T cell repertoires in COVID-19. Using immunoSEQ multiplex PCR, the repertoire was profiled, and TCRdb retains in-frame clones only, with some absent. This table has approximately 300,000 clones, roughly nine tenths appearing once. Sample: PBMCs or T cells enriched from blood (not recorded which). These TCRs come from a woman younger than 45 who had recovered from COVID-19.

The table lists this clone with a count of one. V usage is TRBV7-9 and J usage is TRBJ2-3, with D unresolved. Germline CDR1 and CDR2: SEHNR and FQNEAQ (reference sequence). This CDR3 is built from 16 residues. V dropped 4 bases and J dropped 6 bases, with 20 bases sitting between them. CDR3 in amino acids: CASSSTRLGGGDTQYF. In DNA form, the CDR3 reads TGTGCCAGCAGCTCGACCAGGTTGGGTGGTGGGGATACGCAGTATTTT.

This rearrangement joins TRBV11-3 to TRBJ2-5; perhaps TRBD2 as D (5 bases). The V end lost 4 bases, the J end lost 5 bases, and 11 bases lay between the germline ends. This CDR3 region has 13 residues. Per the germline V gene, CDR1 is SGHNT and CDR2 is YENEEA. Here the CDR3 DNA reads TGTGCCAGCAGCTCTTCTAGCATGGAGACCCAGTACTTC. This gives the protein CASSSSSMETQYF. The variable domain in full, with the rest retrieved from reference TRBV11-3 and TRBJ2-5, is EAGVVQSPRYKIIEKKQPVAFWCNPISGHNTLYWYLQNLGQGPELLIRYENEEAVDDSQLPKDRFSAERLKGVDSTLKIQPAELGDSAVYLCASSSSSMETQYFGPGTRLLVL.

Here the CDR3 reads CASSPQGISGNTIYF. The CDR3 nucleotides are TGCGCCAGCAGCCCCCAGGGGATTTCCGGAAACACCATATATTTT. The V call is TRBV5-1, the J call TRBJ1-3, with D maybe TRBD1 (6 bases). Per germline, CDR1 SGHRS and CDR2 YFSETQ. Trimming removed 4 bases from V and 4 bases from J, with 15 bases in between. CDR3 length: 15 residues.

The rearrangement uses TRBV2 and TRBJ2-5; maybe TRBD1 (5 bases). The CDR3 runs 15 residues. Germline assignment: CDR1 SNHLY and CDR2 FYNNEI. Deletions cut 0 bases from V and 1 base from J, with 9 bases between. This CDR3 is CASSEAPGPQETQYF. As DNA, the CDR3 is TGTGCCAGCAGTGAAGCACCAGGGCCCCAAGAGACCCAGTACTTC.

This sequence joins TRBV30 and TRBJ2-3; TRBD1 matches 7 bases. Looked up from germline, CDR1 is GTSNPN and CDR2 is SVGIG (reference sequence). The CDR3 runs to 14 residues. After removal of 5 bases from V and 0 bases from J, the junction contained 5 bases not matched to a gene. The CDR3 reads CAWGRDSSTDTQYF. CDR3 sequence (DNA): TGTGCCTGGGGCAGGGACAGCAGCACAGATACGCAGTATTTT.

The chain combines TRBV20-1 with TRBJ1-1; D might be TRBD1 (6 bases). Per germline, CDR1 DFQATT and CDR2 SNEGSKA (reference sequence). The CDR3 loop spans 11 amino acids. V lost 3 bases, J lost 7 bases, and 9 bases lay in between. CDR3 coding DNA: TGCAGTGCTAGCGAGGGGGTTGAAGCTTTCTTT. As protein: CSASEGVEAFF.

V gene TRBV19 combines with J gene TRBJ1-5; weak D call: TRBD1 (5 bases). This CDR3 has 15 amino acids. V was pared by 5 bases and J by 2 bases, with 13 bases between. Germline V gene data show CDR1 as LNHDA and CDR2 as SQIVND (reference sequence). CDR3 amino acids: CASSWTLEGNQPQHF. The CDR3 DNA is TGTGCCAGTAGTTGGACACTTGAAGGCAATCAGCCCCAGCATTTT.

The chain joins TRBV7-9 to TRBJ1-3; D not resolved. There are 15 residues in the CDR3. Germline values: CDR1 SEHNR, CDR2 FQNEAQ (reference sequence). The V and J ends lost 3 bases and 2 bases respectively, with 11 bases between them. As DNA, the CDR3 is TGTGCCAGCAGCTTCTTTAGCGGGGCTGGAAACACCATATATTTT. Amino acid sequence: CASSFFSGAGNTIYF.

The chain couples TRBV6-5 to TRBJ1-2, with a tentative D call TRBD1 (6 bases). The ends were cut back, 2 bases at V and 5 bases at J, with 12 bases in the middle. CDR1 MNHEY and CDR2 SVGAGI come from the germline V gene. This CDR3 region has 14 residues. The CDR3: CASSYPGQPYGYTF. CDR3 nucleotide sequence: TGTGCCAGCAGTTACCCCGGACAGCCTTATGGCTACACCTTC.

The chain recombines TRBV7-2 with TRBJ1-2, with D perhaps TRBD1 (5 bases). This CDR3 has 14 residues. The V end lost 4 bases, the J end lost 2 bases, and 11 bases lay between the germline ends. CDR1 is SGHTA and CDR2 is FQGNSA in the germline V gene. CDR3 in amino acids: CASSYLRGNYGYTF. The CDR3 coding sequence is TGTGCCAGCAGCTACCTAAGGGGAAACTATGGCTACACCTTC. The whole variable domain, remainder taken from reference TRBV7-2 and TRBJ1-2, is GAGVSQSPSNKVTEKGKDVELRCDPISGHTALYWYRQSLGQGLEFLIYFQGNSAPDKSGLPSDRFSAERTGGSVSTLTIQRTQQEDSAVYLCASSYLRGNYGYTFGSGTRLTVV.

The chain has TRBV4-1 and TRBJ1-4; D uncertain. V gave up 0 bases and J gave up 7 bases, with 27 bases separating them. Looked up from germline, CDR1 is MGHRA and CDR2 is YSYEKL. This CDR3 spans 20 amino acids. CDR3 bases: TGCGCCAGCAGCCAAGATCCGGAGACCGGTGGTTGGGTCCAGCCTGAAAAACTGTTTTTT. Its protein product is CASSQDPETGGWVQPEKLFF.

J is TRBJ1-5 and V is TRBV12-5; 8 bases match TRBD1. Germline values: CDR1 LGHNT, CDR2 FRNRAP. J was trimmed by 7 bases and V by 3 bases; bases with no gene match: 8. The CDR3 is 15 amino acids. Here the CDR3 DNA reads TGTGCTAGTGGTTTTGGGGACAGGCGGGGGCAGCCCCAGCATTTT. Its protein product is CASGFGDRRGQPQHF.

This chain connects TRBV9 to TRBJ1-6, with a tentative D call TRBD1 (6 bases). Trimming pared 3 bases from V and 0 bases from J, leaving 16 bases between. From germline, CDR1 is SGDLS and CDR2 YYNGEE. The CDR3 is 18 amino acids. CDR3 protein: CASSEGGAVSSYNSPLHF. For the CDR3, the DNA is TGTGCCAGCAGCGAGGGGGGGGCAGTGAGCTCCTATAATTCACCCCTCCACTTT.

This chain joins TRBV30 and TRBJ2-1; 10 bases fit TRBD2. This CDR3 is 14 amino acids long. Germline V CDR1 and CDR2: GTSNPN, SVGIG (reference sequence). V trimming: 5 bases; J trimming: 8 bases; junction bases outside the gene matches: 9. CDR3 sequence (DNA): TGTGCCTGGGATCCGGGACTAGCGTCCCATGAGCAGTTCTTC. This codes for CAWDPGLASHEQFF. The full variable domain, rest sourced from reference TRBV30 and TRBJ2-1, is SQTIHQWPATLVQPVGSPLSLECTVEGTSNPNLYWYRQAAGRGLQLLFYSVGIGQISSEVPQNLSASRPQDRQFILSSKKLLLSDSGFYLCAWDPGLASHEQFFGPGTRLTVL.

The chain carries TRBV19 and TRBJ2-7, with 10 bases matching TRBD1. The germline CDR1 and CDR2 sequences are LNHDA and SQIVND (reference sequence). J was trimmed by 1 base and V by 4 bases; bases with no gene match: 7. The CDR3 has 16 amino acids. The CDR3 DNA follows: TGTGCCAGTAGTACCCCAAGGACAGGGGGGTCCTACGAGCAGTACTTC. Translating it yields CASSTPRTGGSYEQYF.

The chain is built from TRBV5-5 and TRBJ1-5, with no clear D. Trimming took 0 bases from V and 4 from J, leaving 11 bases between them. Per germline, CDR1 SGHKS and CDR2 YYEKEE (reference sequence). This CDR3 comprises 15 residues. CDR3 nucleotide sequence: TGTGCCAGCAGCTTGGTTCCAGGCACAAATCAGCCCCAGCATTTT. Residues: CASSLVPGTNQPQHF.

About this clone: At one end, the junction sequence differs from germline, possibly due to a read error. This chain links TRBV15 with TRBJ2-3, with TRBD2 identical over 7 bases. The germline gives CDR1 LNHNV, CDR2 YYDKDF (reference sequence). The CDR3 has 15 residues. The DNA for the CDR3 is TGTGCCACCAGGAGAGGAGCGGGGCATGAAGATACGCAGTATTTT. Its translation is CATRRGAGHEDTQYF.

The chain carries TRBV10-3 and TRBJ2-5; 8 bases fit TRBD1. The germline CDR1 and CDR2 sequences are ENHRY and SYGVKD. Losses at the gene ends were 4 bases for V and 4 bases for J; bases not matched to a gene: 11. The CDR3 loop spans 16 amino acids. The CDR3 coding sequence is TGTGCCATCAGTGCACAGACAGGGGCAGACGGAGAGACCCAGTACTTC. Amino acid sequence: CAISAQTGADGETQYF.

This chain links TRBV19 with TRBJ2-4; D might be TRBD1 (5 bases). Looked up from germline, CDR1 is LNHDA and CDR2 is SQIVND (reference sequence). The CDR3 covers 16 residues. With 1 base removed from V and 0 bases from J, the gap between germline ends came to 10 bases. Here the CDR3 reads CASSIGRALAKNIQYF. The CDR3 DNA reads as TGTGCCAGTAGTATAGGCAGGGCCCTAGCCAAAAACATTCAGTACTTC.

This clone was detected only once. Distinct nucleotide sequences in the sample also encode this CDR3. V usage is TRBV29-1 and J usage is TRBJ1-2; a weak D match, TRBD1 (6 bases). CDR1 SQVTM and CDR2 ANQGSEA come from the germline V gene. V gave up 0 bases and J gave up 3 bases, with 8 bases separating them. CDR3 length: 13 amino acids. The CDR3 here is CSVEDRQDYGYTF. CDR3 DNA sequence: TGCAGCGTTGAAGATCGACAGGACTATGGCTACACCTTC. The complete variable domain, with remaining parts taken from reference TRBV29-1 and TRBJ1-2, reads SAVISQKPSRDICQRGTSLTIQCQVDSQVTMMFWYRQQPGQSLTLIATANQGSEATYESGFVIDKFPISRPNLTFSTLTVSNMSPEDSSIYLCSVEDRQDYGYTFGSGTRLTVV.

V and J are TRBV19 and TRBJ1-5; maybe TRBD1 (5 bases). Trimming removed 3 bases from V and 5 bases from J, with 11 bases in between. The CDR3 spans 14 residues. Germline V lookup: CDR1 LNHDA, CDR2 SQIVND (reference sequence). The CDR3 loop is CASSMVFRDQPQHF. DNA of the CDR3: TGTGCCAGTAGTATGGTGTTCAGGGATCAGCCCCAGCATTTT.

The chain employs TRBV19 and TRBJ1-5; D perhaps matches TRBD1 (5 bases). The V end was cut by 8 bases, the J end by 7 bases, with 18 bases between. Germline V gene lookup returns CDR1 LNHDA and CDR2 SQIVND (reference sequence). The CDR3 runs to 14 residues. The CDR3 DNA reads as TGTGCCAGTTCCCAGGTCCACGGGGGACAGCCCCAGCATTTT. It specifies CASSQVHGGQPQHF.

The V gene is TRBV9, the J gene TRBJ2-3; TRBD1 matches at 8 bases. Germline V lookup: CDR1 SGDLS, CDR2 YYNGEE. V lost 6 bases and J lost 1; bases outside the gene matches: 4. The CDR3 has 14 residues. CDR3 DNA: TGTGCCAGCACCGGGACAGGAGGCACAGATACGCAGTATTTT. Protein product: CASTGTGGTDTQYF.

This CDR3 is CASSPFPGANTEAFF. CDR3 in DNA: TGCGCCAGCAGTCCTTTCCCAGGGGCGAACACTGAAGCTTTCTTT. This chain joins TRBV23-1 and TRBJ1-1; tentative D call: TRBD1 (6 bases). TRBV23-1 is assigned to the ORF class and has an uncertain function. V was cut by 4 bases and J by 1 base, with 13 bases left in between. The CDR3 has 15 amino acids.

The chain is built from TRBV7-3 and TRBJ1-6; D gene ambiguous. The length of the CDR3 is 16 residues. The germline gives CDR1 SGHTA, CDR2 FQGTGA. V dropped 4 bases and J dropped 9 bases, with 19 bases sitting between them. The CDR3 loop is CASSSQNMFGGSPLHF. The DNA of the CDR3 is TGTGCCAGCAGCTCCCAGAATATGTTTGGCGGTTCACCCCTCCACTTT.

V and J are TRBV19 and TRBJ1-5; 11 positions agree with TRBD1. J was trimmed by 6 bases and V by 6 bases; bases with no gene match: 4. CDR1 is LNHDA, CDR2 SQIVND, per germline (reference sequence). The CDR3 extends over 14 amino acids. The chain's CDR3 is CASRGQGAAQPQHF. The CDR3 DNA follows: TGTGCCAGTAGAGGACAGGGGGCGGCTCAGCCCCAGCATTTT.

This clone was seen only a few times. The chain carries TRBV7-6 and TRBJ2-7; D call uncertain. Germline CDR1 SGHVS, CDR2 FNYEAQ. Trimming removed 5 bases at V and 1 base at J, with 6 bases between. The CDR3 is 12 amino acids. The CDR3 loop reads CASSARSYEQYF. The CDR3 DNA is TGTGCCAGCAGCGCCAGATCCTACGAGCAGTACTTC.

The chain links TRBV19 to TRBJ1-2, with 8 bases that match TRBD1. Trimming took 8 bases from V and 4 from J; bases not matched to a gene: 18. The CDR3 is 17 residues long. CDR1 is LNHDA and CDR2 is SQIVND in the germline V gene (reference sequence). The chain's CDR3 is CASRGRQGTASLYGYTF. As DNA, the CDR3 is TGTGCCAGTCGGGGGCGACAGGGGACTGCCTCTCTCTATGGCTACACCTTC. The full variable domain, completed using reference TRBV19 and TRBJ1-2, is DGGITQSPKYLFRKEGQNVTLSCEQNLNHDAMYWYRQDPGQGLRLIYYSQIVNDFQKGDIAEGYSVSREKKESFPLTVTSAQKNPTAFYLCASRGRQGTASLYGYTFGSGTRLTVV.

The gene calls are TRBV4-1 and TRBJ1-1, with D possibly being TRBD1 (5 bases). The CDR3 totals 14 residues. V was clipped by 4 bases and J by 7 bases, with 16 bases between them. Germline lookup yields CDR1 MGHRA and CDR2 YSYEKL. The CDR3 protein is CASSRMARGDEAFF. The CDR3 DNA reads as TGCGCCAGCAGCCGAATGGCGCGGGGGGATGAAGCTTTCTTT.

The genes are TRBV6-5 and TRBJ1-1; no reliable D call. CDR1 is MNHEY and CDR2 is SVGAGI in the germline V gene. The CDR3 covers 12 residues. V lost 4 bases and J 1 base, leaving 4 bases between the germline ends. This CDR3 reads CASSSGNTEAFF. The CDR3 region has the DNA TGTGCCAGCAGTTCAGGGAACACTGAAGCTTTCTTT.

This chain connects TRBV11-2 to TRBJ1-6; D is possibly TRBD1 (6 bases). Per germline, CDR1 SGHAT and CDR2 FQNNGV. Trimming removed 5 bases from V and 5 bases from J, with 10 bases in between. CDR3 length: 14 residues. For the CDR3, the DNA is TGTGCCAGCAGCCTCCGGACAGATAATTCACCCCTCCACTTT. Translated, it gives CASSLRTDNSPLHF.

CDR3 protein: CASSLWDRGSGNTIYF. CDR3 in DNA: TGTGCCAGCAGCTTGTGGGACAGGGGCTCTGGAAACACCATATATTTT. The genes are TRBV5-5 and TRBJ1-3; 10 nucleotides match TRBD1. Germline-derived CDR1 and CDR2 are SGHKS and YYEKEE (reference sequence). The V segment lost 1 base and the J segment 0 bases; nucleotides outside the gene matches: 1. The CDR3 has 16 amino acids.